These 17 T cell receptor beta chains share one sample of origin, sequenced in a study of cytomegalovirus exposure and HLA in healthy donors. Assay used: immunoSEQ multiplex PCR; TCRdb lists only in-frame clones, some missing. Among about 190,000 clones listed, approximately 84% were seen once. What was sequenced was PBMCs. The receptors originated from a man between 18 and 35 years old in good health and CMV-seropositive.

The J gene is TRBJ2-5, the V gene TRBV18; TRBD2 aligns across 13 bases. Trimming took 5 bases from V and 7 from J; bases not matched to a gene: 7. The CDR3 contains 15 residues. Germline V lookup: CDR1 KGHSH, CDR2 LQKENI. CDR3 nucleotides: TGTGCCAGCTCAGCCGGACTAGCGGGAGATGGGACCCAGTACTTC. Translation: CASSAGLAGDGTQYF.

The chain links TRBV9 to TRBJ1-1; 8 positions match TRBD1. The CDR3 length is 15 residues. V dropped 0 bases and J dropped 5; count of bases not matched to a gene: 6. From germline, CDR1 is SGDLS and CDR2 YYNGEE. CDR3 sequence: CASSVEDRAGTEAFF. In DNA form, the CDR3 reads TGTGCCAGCAGCGTAGAGGACAGGGCGGGAACTGAAGCTTTCTTT.

Here the CDR3 reads CATFREQSYEQFF. The DNA of the CDR3 is TGTGCCACCTTTCGGGAACAGTCCTATGAGCAGTTCTTC. This chain joins TRBV11-2 and TRBJ2-1; tentative D call: TRBD2 (5 bases). CDR1 is SGHAT, CDR2 FQNNGV, per germline. V lost 10 bases to trimming and J lost 8 bases, with 18 bases between them. The CDR3 extends over 13 amino acids.

The CDR3 region has the DNA TGTGCCTGGAGTGTAAAGGGGGAGAGGAGAAACACCATATATTTT. Encoded protein: CAWSVKGERRNTIYF. V is TRBV30 and J is TRBJ1-3; D possibly corresponds to TRBD1 (6 bases). This CDR3 is 15 amino acids long. Per germline, CDR1 GTSNPN and CDR2 SVGIG (reference sequence). V lost 0 bases to trimming and J lost 5 bases, with 14 bases between them.

The chain links TRBV18 to TRBJ1-1, with TRBD1 identical over 11 bases. This CDR3 has 15 amino acids. J gave up 0 bases and V 8 bases, and 5 bases lay outside the gene matches. Germline-derived CDR1 and CDR2 are KGHSH and LQKENI. CDR3 region: CASRTGGSLNTEAFF. In nucleotides, the CDR3 is TGTGCCAGCCGGACAGGGGGCTCCCTGAACACTGAAGCTTTCTTT.

The chain couples TRBV7-9 to TRBJ1-1, with 8 bases matching TRBD1. The CDR3 has 14 amino acids. The germline V gene has CDR1 SEHNR and CDR2 FQNEAQ (reference sequence). Germline trimming cut 3 bases from V and 5 bases from J; bases unmatched to any gene: 5. Here the CDR3 reads CASSFFRGQTEAFF. The DNA of the CDR3 is TGTGCCAGCAGCTTCTTCAGGGGGCAGACTGAAGCTTTCTTT.

The chain carries TRBV4-3 and TRBJ1-1, with TRBD1 as a possible D gene (6 bases). Germline V gives CDR1 LGHNA, CDR2 YSLEER. The V end lost 0 bases, the J end lost 4 bases, and 9 bases lay between the germline ends. The CDR3 is made up of 14 amino acids. The CDR3 DNA reads TGCGCCAGCAGCCAAGATAGGACAGTCACTGAAGCTTTCTTT. Protein: CASSQDRTVTEAFF.

The chain employs TRBV27 and TRBJ1-1; the match to TRBD1 covers 7 bases. The V gene end was trimmed by 7 bases and the J gene end by 1 base; junction bases not matched to a gene: 6. CDR3 length: 14 amino acids. Germline CDR1 MNHEY, CDR2 SMNVEV (reference sequence). CDR3 sequence reads: CASNPTGWNTEAFF. The CDR3, as DNA: TGTGCCAGCAACCCGACAGGGTGGAACACTGAAGCTTTCTTT.

The chain recombines TRBV30 with TRBJ2-1, with a weak D call TRBD2 (5 bases). Germline V gene sequence: CDR1 GTSNPN, CDR2 SVGIG (reference sequence). CDR3 length: 14 residues. Trimming cost V 3 bases and J 3 bases, with 12 bases left between them. CDR3: CAWRIAPGYNEQFF. As DNA, the CDR3 is TGTGCCTGGAGAATAGCGCCCGGCTACAATGAGCAGTTCTTC.

The chain recombines TRBV20-1 with TRBJ1-2, with D unclear. The CDR3 loop spans 8 amino acids. V lost 6 bases and J 13 bases, leaving 9 bases between the germline ends. The germline V gene has CDR1 DFQATT and CDR2 SNEGSKA (reference sequence). The CDR3 coding sequence is TGCAGTGCGGAGGGCCCCACCTTC. Protein product: CSAEGPTF.

The J gene is TRBJ2-3, the V gene TRBV4-3; TRBD2 might be the D (5 bases). The CDR3 has 12 amino acids. Germline V gives CDR1 LGHNA, CDR2 YSLEER. V dropped 4 bases and J dropped 3 bases, with 5 bases sitting between them. The CDR3 loop reads CASSPGTDTQYF. Here the CDR3 DNA reads TGCGCCAGCAGCCCGGGGACAGATACGCAGTATTTT.

This rearrangement joins TRBV7-8 to TRBJ2-1; TRBD1 might be the D (5 bases). Trimming shortened V by 6 bases and J by 6 bases, and 12 bases separated the two germline ends. The CDR3 has 13 amino acids. Germline V CDR1 and CDR2: SGHVS, FQNEAQ. The CDR3 nucleotides read TGTGCCAGCAGGAGGTCCAGGGTCAATGAGCAGTTCTTC. Its translation: CASRRSRVNEQFF.

This chain connects TRBV27 to TRBJ2-7; D ambiguous. Trimming cost V 0 bases and J 10 bases, with 4 bases left between them. Germline CDR1 reads MNHEY; CDR2 reads SMNVEV (reference sequence). The CDR3 runs 10 residues. CDR3 loop: CASSLSPQYF. The DNA of the CDR3 is TGTGCCAGCAGTTTATCCCCTCAGTACTTC.

The V call is TRBV28, the J call TRBJ1-5, with 9 nucleotides matching TRBD1. There are 17 residues in the CDR3. CDR1 and CDR2 (germline): MDHEN, SYDVKM. V shed 3 bases, J shed 4 bases, and the junction held 10 bases outside the gene matches. The CDR3 DNA reads as TGTGCCAGCAGTTTCGCCTGGGGACAGGGTGAAAATCAGCCCCAGCATTTT. Translation: CASSFAWGQGENQPQHF.

The chain joins TRBV6-6 to TRBJ1-1; no definite D call. Germline V CDR1 and CDR2: MNHNY, SVGAGI (reference sequence). This CDR3 is built from 15 residues. The V and J ends lost 0 bases and 0 bases respectively, with 8 bases between them. The CDR3 coding sequence is TGTGCCAGCAGTTACTCGGCATCAATGAACACTGAAGCTTTCTTT. Residues: CASSYSASMNTEAFF.

This clone was detected only a few times. The J gene is TRBJ2-1, the V gene TRBV6-5; D gene uncertain. Trimming cost V 5 bases and J 8 bases, with 13 bases left between them. From germline, CDR1 is MNHEY and CDR2 SVGAGI. The CDR3 is made up of 13 amino acids. CDR3 nucleotide sequence: TGTGCCAGCAGTCAACTTCGAGCCTATGAGCAGTTCTTC. Translating it yields CASSQLRAYEQFF.

The V gene is TRBV30, the J gene TRBJ2-1; the D gene is possibly TRBD2 (6 bases). Germline CDR1 reads GTSNPN; CDR2 reads SVGIG (reference sequence). The V and J ends lost 2 bases and 0 bases respectively, with 11 bases between them. The CDR3 covers 15 residues. The CDR3 sequence: CAWSPWTTSYNEQFF. DNA for the CDR3: TGTGCCTGGAGTCCCTGGACTACCTCCTACAATGAGCAGTTCTTC.